This TCR beta chain was profiled in a study of blood T cell repertoires in COVID-19. Study details: Whether acute or convalescent, the COVID-19 samples came from the United States, Italy and Spain. From T cells, B-cell-depleted T cells, or PBMCs came the material, which was cDNA or gDNA.

Per the original methods: Nucleated cell number was recorded as an estimate derived from reference gene primer amplification. Method: immunoSEQ multiplex PCR; TCRdb's copy keeps in-frame clones and lacks some. The D gene and trimming were derived from the DNA, and the V and J assignments and clone size from that table. The repertoire holds around 130,000 clones, more than 90% seen once, with over 3.5% in the top ten. V dropped 0 bases and J dropped 5; count of bases not matched to a gene: 3. There are 14 residues in the CDR3. Germline V gives CDR1 SGDLS, CDR2 YYNGEE. This clonotype was obtained from a man aged 50-60 years with active COVID-19. The gene calls are TRBV9 and TRBJ2-3; 7 bases are a match to TRBD1. The sample taken for sequencing was peripheral blood. The CDR3 sequence is CASSVEQGKDTQYF. The CDR3 coding sequence is TGTGCCAGCAGCGTAGAACAGGGGAAAGATACGCAGTATTTT.